This T cell receptor beta chain was documented in a study of cytomegalovirus exposure and HLA in healthy donors. Study background: Clustering assigned 81% of the roughly 380 genotyped donors to the Caucasian-associated ancestry cluster. Study-level points and caveats: Most TCR beta V segments were productive about 87% or about 30% of the time in an earlier analysis.

PCR was performed using 60 Vbeta and 13 Jbeta primers. The protocol was immunoSEQ multiplex PCR, while the TCRdb copy is restricted to in-frame clones and leaves out a portion. Among roughly 86,000 clones, approximately 69% were seen once, and the ten largest hold around a fifth. This clone was detected only a few times. Antigen: not known. Germline V gene lookup returns CDR1 SGHVS and CDR2 FNYEAQ. The V and J ends lost 0 bases and 0 bases, in that order; junction bases with no gene match: 7. CDR3 length: 19 amino acids. The source material was PBMCs. The V call is TRBV7-6, the J call TRBJ2-1; 11 positions match TRBD2. The TCR originated in a woman between 45 and 60 years old in good health and CMV-seropositive. CDR3 amino acids: CASSLASRTSGSSYNEQFF. CDR3 nucleotides: TGTGCCAGCAGCTTAGCATCCCGAACTAGCGGGAGCTCCTACAATGAGCAGTTCTTC.